Listed below are T cell receptor beta chains from one sample, sequenced in a study of shared clonotypes between healthy human individuals. Method: immunoSEQ multiplex PCR; TCRdb's copy keeps in-frame clones and lacks some. Counted here are about 2.1 million clones, roughly 93% occurring once; the ten biggest clones make up more than 1.5%. Material: naive CD8+ T cells from PBMCs. The receptor source for this set is a man younger than 35 in good health. Some clones in this sample may be carry-over from other donors' samples. The CDR3 runs from the conserved cysteine through the conserved F or W. D genes are given only for firm matches. The size field is filled for only some rows; it gives once, few, many or a size class.

V	J	length	D	size	DNA	CDR3
TRBV15	TRBJ2-7	15	-	-	TGTGCCACCAGCAGCTCCGGGCCATCCCTCTACGAGCAGTACTTC	CATSSSGPSLYEQYF
TRBV28	TRBJ2-3	17	-	-	TGTGCCAGCAGTCCGGGGTTTGAGGGTTTGATGGGAGATACGCAGTATTTT	CASSPGFEGLMGDTQYF
TRBV29-1	TRBJ2-7	12	-	-	TGCAGCGTCGCCTCCGGCCCCTACGAGCAGTACTTC	CSVASGPYEQYF
TRBV28	TRBJ1-1	13	-	once	TGTGCCAGCAGTCAGTTTCAGAACACTGAAGCTTTCTTT	CASSQFQNTEAFF
TRBV27	TRBJ2-1	14	TRBD1	once	TGTGCCAGCAGTTTCCGGGACAGGGCAATGGAGCAGTTCTTC	CASSFRDRAMEQFF
TRBV29-1	TRBJ1-1	12	-	-	TGCAGCGTTGAAGAAGGGAGGGTTGGCGCTTTCTTT	CSVEEGRVGAFF
TRBV5-1	TRBJ2-1	12	-	-	TGCGCCAGCAGCTTGGAGGGGGTCGAGCAGTTCTTC	CASSLEGVEQFF
TRBV28	TRBJ1-1	18	-	-	TGTGCCAGCAGTGGGATCGGGGGGCTGTGGCTTGGAATCACTGAAGCTTTCTTT	CASSGIGGLWLGITEAFF
TRBV7-8	TRBJ1-1	16	TRBD1	-	TGTGCCAGCAGCCCACGAACTGGACAGGGTCGCACTGAAGCTTTCTTT	CASSPRTGQGRTEAFF
TRBV13	TRBJ2-2	14	-	once	TGTGCCAGCAGCCCATACTCAGGGGCCGGGGAGCTGTTTTTT	CASSPYSGAGELFF
TRBV7-9	TRBJ2-1	14	-	-	TGTGCCAGCAGCTTAGGACGTCTGGGGAATGAGCAGTTCTTC	CASSLGRLGNEQFF
TRBV7-2	TRBJ2-7	14	TRBD1	once	TGTGCCAGCAGCCACCGGGACAGGTTCTACGAGCAGTACTTC	CASSHRDRFYEQYF
TRBV4-3	TRBJ2-7	13	-	once	TGCGCCAGCAGCCGGGACATCCGCTACGAGCAGTACTTC	CASSRDIRYEQYF
TRBV20-1	TRBJ2-5	10	-	-	TGCAGTCCCAGGGCGGAGACCCAGTACTTC	CSPRAETQYF
TRBV7-9	TRBJ2-7	12	-	-	TGTGCCAGCAGTGGGGTGGGTTACGAGCAGTACTTC	CASSGVGYEQYF
TRBV28	TRBJ1-5	16	-	few	TGTGCCAGCAGTCCCTGGACAGACTATAGCAATCAGCCCCAGCATTTT	CASSPWTDYSNQPQHF
TRBV6-1	TRBJ2-3	13	-	-	TGTGCCAGCAGTGTCGGATTTACAGATACGCAGTATTTT	CASSVGFTDTQYF
TRBV5-1	TRBJ1-2	14	TRBD1	once	TGCGCCAGCAGTCAGGACAGGGTGCGTCATGGCTACACCTTC	CASSQDRVRHGYTF
TRBV5-1	TRBJ2-5	11	-	-	TGCGCCAGCAGGGCTCCGAAGACCCAGTACTTC	CASRAPKTQYF
TRBV7-9	TRBJ2-2	15	-	-	TGTGCCAGCAGCTTCAGGGGAGAGAAGTCCGGGGAGCTGTTTTTT	CASSFRGEKSGELFF
TRBV29-1	TRBJ2-1	14	TRBD1	-	TGCAGCGTGACGACAGGGGGCTCCTACAATGAGCAGTTCTTC	CSVTTGGSYNEQFF
TRBV6-1	TRBJ1-5	15	-	-	TGTGCCAGCAGATACAGGGCGTATAGCAATCAGCCCCAGCATTTT	CASRYRAYSNQPQHF
TRBV5-6	TRBJ2-3	13	TRBD2	-	TGTGCCAGCAGCCCCTCCGGGGGGGATACGCAGTATTTT	CASSPSGGDTQYF
TRBV7-9	TRBJ2-7	17	TRBD2	-	TGTGCCAGCAGCCTTCTAGATCCTAGCGGAGGGGCCCACGAGCAGTACTTC	CASSLLDPSGGAHEQYF
TRBV11-3	TRBJ2-1	13	TRBD1	-	TGTGCCAGCAGCTCCTACACAGGGGTCGAGCAGTTCTTC	CASSSYTGVEQFF
TRBV28	TRBJ2-5	14	TRBD2	-	TGTGCCAGCAGCTCCCCCGGCGGGAGCGAGACCCAGTACTTC	CASSSPGGSETQYF
TRBV19	TRBJ2-7	15	TRBD2	-	TGTGCCAGTAGAACGACTAGCGGGCCCGCCTACGAGCAGTACTTC	CASRTTSGPAYEQYF
TRBV29-1	TRBJ1-1	13	-	-	TGCAGCGTGGGGGGCTCAGGGAACACTGAAGCTTTCTTT	CSVGGSGNTEAFF
TRBV7-9	TRBJ2-7	17	TRBD1	-	TGTGCCAGCAGCAAACGAGAAGGGACAGGGGGCATCTACGAGCAGTACTTC	CASSKREGTGGIYEQYF
TRBV27	TRBJ2-7	16	TRBD2	once	TGTGCCAGCAGTCCCGCGCGACTAGCGGGGGCCTACGAGCAGTACTTC	CASSPARLAGAYEQYF
TRBV5-6	TRBJ2-3	15	-	-	TGTGCCAGCAGCTTGGGCAGGGATAACACAGATACGCAGTATTTT	CASSLGRDNTDTQYF
TRBV15	TRBJ1-3	13	-	-	TGTGCCACCACCCAGGGTTCTGGAAACACCATATATTTT	CATTQGSGNTIYF
TRBV7-2	TRBJ2-7	12	-	few	TGTGCCAGCAGCTTCAGCTCCTACGAGCAGTACTTC	CASSFSSYEQYF
TRBV4-1	TRBJ2-1	15	-	-	TGCGCCAGCAGCCAAGAGCCGGGGACGAGCAATGAGCAGTTCTTC	CASSQEPGTSNEQFF
TRBV28	TRBJ2-3	15	-	-	TGTGCCAGCAGTTTCTTGCGCACCGCCACAGATACGCAGTATTTT	CASSFLRTATDTQYF
TRBV5-1	TRBJ2-3	15	-	-	TGCGCCAGCAGATCCGAATACCTGTATACAGATACGCAGTATTTT	CASRSEYLYTDTQYF